The 27 T cell receptor beta chains below all came from one sample that was sequenced in a study of shared clonotypes between healthy human individuals. Repertoires were generated with immunoSEQ multiplex PCR, while TCRdb's copy carries only in-frame clones and drops some. The sample consists of 1.4 million to 1.5 million clones, roughly 97% of them appearing once. Sequencing input: naive CD4+ T cells sorted from blood. This sample's subset: CD45RA+ positively selected. These receptors were taken from a man younger than 45 in good health.

The chain combines TRBV5-8 with TRBJ2-1, with 9 bases matching TRBD2. The CDR3 has 15 residues. In germline, CDR1 is SGHTS, CDR2 YDEGEE. The junction had 9 bases not matched to a gene; V was cut back by 4 bases and J by 7 bases. The CDR3 coding sequence is TGTGCCAGCAGCCCCCGCGCGGGACTAGCAAATGAGCAGTTCTTC. Protein: CASSPRAGLANEQFF.

The chain couples TRBV12-2 to TRBJ2-2; the D segment call TRBD2 is taken from the table without a DNA check. TRBV12-2 is deemed a pseudogene. This CDR3 is 18 amino acids long. CDR3: CASRLAGVERANTGELFF. CDR3 sequence (DNA): TGTGCAAGTCGCTTAGCGGGGGTCGAGCGGGCGAACACCGGGGAGCTGTTTTTT.

The chain has TRBV5-1 and TRBJ1-4, with 9 bases lining up with TRBD1. V lost 4 bases, J lost 5 bases, and 3 bases stayed unmatched. Germline values: CDR1 SGHRS, CDR2 YFSETQ. The CDR3 is 14 residues long. CDR3 amino acids: CASSGTGLNEKLFF. CDR3 coding DNA: TGCGCCAGCAGCGGGACAGGGTTAAATGAAAAACTGTTTTTT.

The chain combines TRBV11-2 with TRBJ2-4; no clear D. This CDR3 has 14 amino acids. CDR1 is SGHAT and CDR2 is FQNNGV in the germline V gene. Trimming took off 4 bases at V and 10 bases at J, with 17 bases between the two ends. Here the CDR3 DNA reads TGTGCCAGCAGCTCTATTGTGGTACAGAGAATTCAGTACTTC. This encodes CASSSIVVQRIQYF.

V and J are TRBV7-8 and TRBJ2-3; D is possibly TRBD1 (8 bases). V was shortened by 1 base and J by 2 bases, with 13 bases between the two germline ends. The CDR3 length is 16 residues. In germline, CDR1 is SGHVS, CDR2 FQNEAQ. CDR3 amino acids: CASSLDRGGPTDTQYF. The CDR3 DNA follows: TGTGCCAGCAGCTTAGACAGGGGGGGACCCACAGATACGCAGTATTTT.

The genes are TRBV4-2 and TRBJ2-1, with 8 bases that match TRBD2. CDR3 length: 17 amino acids. Per the germline V gene, CDR1 is LGHNA and CDR2 is YNFKEQ. V shed 3 bases, J shed 3 bases, and the junction held 10 bases outside the gene matches. The DNA of the CDR3 is TGTGCCAGCAGCCAGGAGAAGGGACTAGGGTTCTACAATGAGCAGTTCTTC. Amino acids: CASSQEKGLGFYNEQFF.

This clone was observed a single time. The rearrangement joins TRBV5-1 to TRBJ2-5; tentative D call: TRBD2 (6 bases). Germline loops: CDR1 SGHRS, CDR2 YFSETQ. The CDR3 loop spans 15 amino acids. V was clipped by 4 bases and J by 2 bases, with 15 bases between them. DNA of the CDR3: TGCGCCAGCAGCCCCGGAGGGGCGGGACAAGAGACCCAGTACTTC. Translated: CASSPGGAGQETQYF.

The chain recombines TRBV11-3 with TRBJ2-4; D may be TRBD2 (6 bases). The germline V and J ends were trimmed by 5 bases and 1 base, with 18 bases remaining between them. CDR1 is SGHNT, CDR2 YENEEA, per germline. The CDR3 consists of 17 residues. CDR3 residues: CASSPGGGRTAKNIQYF. CDR3 sequence (DNA): TGTGCCAGCAGCCCAGGTGGGGGGAGAACGGCCAAAAACATTCAGTACTTC.

There are a few counts of this clone. This specimen includes other DNA sequences encoding the same CDR3. V and J are TRBV6-6 and TRBJ2-2; D might be TRBD2 (5 bases). This CDR3 has 13 residues. Germline CDR1 MNHNY, CDR2 SVGAGI (reference sequence). With 2 bases removed from V and 5 bases from J, the gap between germline ends came to 6 bases. The chain's CDR3 is CASSYRDTGELFF. CDR3 sequence (DNA): TGTGCCAGCAGTTACCGGGATACCGGGGAGCTGTTTTTT.

The V call is TRBV5-4, the J call TRBJ2-2; D is possibly TRBD1 (6 bases). The CDR3 extends over 16 amino acids. Per germline, CDR1 SGHNT and CDR2 YYREEE (reference sequence). V lost 0 bases to trimming and J lost 5 bases, with 14 bases between them. The CDR3 region has the DNA TGTGCCAGCAGCTTGGATGCCAGGGGATATACCGGGGAGCTGTTTTTT. As protein: CASSLDARGYTGELFF.

Comment on this clone: The sample carries other DNA sequences with the same CDR3. The genes are TRBV5-1 and TRBJ1-1; possibly TRBD1 for D (5 bases). This CDR3 is 14 amino acids long. Germline CDR1 and CDR2: SGHRS and YFSETQ. V was trimmed by 4 bases and J by 0 bases, leaving 10 bases between them. The CDR3 is CASSPDRMNTEAFF. The CDR3 DNA sequence: TGCGCCAGCAGCCCTGACAGAATGAACACTGAAGCTTTCTTT.

The rearrangement joins TRBV4-1 to TRBJ1-1; maybe TRBD1 (6 bases). Germline loops: CDR1 MGHRA, CDR2 YSYEKL. The CDR3 consists of 19 residues. V was shortened by 0 bases and J by 3 bases, with 23 bases between the two germline ends. DNA of the CDR3: TGCGCCAGCAGCCAAGACCGAGCCCTGGTGGGGGGCGCAGACACTGAAGCTTTCTTT. Translating it yields CASSQDRALVGGADTEAFF.

On this clone itself: Other DNA sequences in the sample encode the same CDR3. The rearrangement links TRBV19 to TRBJ2-3; D uncertain. The CDR3 spans 13 residues. Germline V gene sequence: CDR1 LNHDA, CDR2 SQIVND (reference sequence). The V gene lost 3 bases and the J gene lost 1 base, with 5 bases spanning the gap. CDR3 sequence (DNA): TGTGCCAGTAGTATTGGTGGCACAGATACGCAGTATTTT. Translating gives CASSIGGTDTQYF.

This clone occurred a few times. The chain is built from TRBV7-8 and TRBJ2-7; TRBD1 agrees at 9 bases. V dropped 7 bases and J dropped 2; count of bases not matched to a gene: 9. The germline V gene encodes CDR1 SGHVS and CDR2 FQNEAQ. This CDR3 has 15 residues. The CDR3 reads CASTLDRGSTYEQYF. The CDR3 coding sequence is TGTGCCAGCACATTGGACAGGGGAAGCACCTACGAGCAGTACTTC.

The V gene is TRBV14, the J gene TRBJ2-1, with D possibly TRBD2 on 5 matching bases. Deletions cut 4 bases from V and 0 bases from J, with 10 bases between. The CDR3 spans 15 residues. The germline CDR1 and CDR2 sequences are SGHDN and FVKESK. CDR3 sequence reads: CASSPSGSSYNEQFF. The CDR3, as DNA: TGTGCCAGCAGCCCGAGCGGCAGCTCCTACAATGAGCAGTTCTTC.

The V and J genes are TRBV28 and TRBJ2-7; 9 nucleotides match TRBD1. Trimming removed 7 bases from V and 0 bases from J; junction bases left unmatched: 7. Germline CDR1 reads MDHEN; CDR2 reads SYDVKM. The CDR3 extends over 15 amino acids. CDR3: CASKDRDRVSYEQYF. The CDR3 DNA reads as TGTGCCAGCAAAGACCGGGACAGGGTCTCCTACGAGCAGTACTTC. The full variable domain, its missing parts supplied by reference TRBV28 and TRBJ2-7, is DVKVTQSSRYLVKRTGEKVFLECVQDMDHENMFWYRQDPGLGLRLIYFSYDVKMKEKGDIPEGYSVSREKKERFSLILESASTNQTSMYLCASKDRDRVSYEQYFGPGTRLTVT.

The J gene is TRBJ2-1, the V gene TRBV27; D assignment may be TRBD1 or TRBD2 (5 bases each). The CDR3 has 16 amino acids. V dropped 5 bases and J dropped 6 bases, with 20 bases sitting between them. Germline lookup yields CDR1 MNHEY and CDR2 SMNVEV (reference sequence). The CDR3 sequence: CASSLLGANTGNEQFF. CDR3 nucleotide sequence: TGTGCCAGCAGTCTCCTGGGAGCTAATACAGGCAATGAGCAGTTCTTC.

The V and J genes are TRBV15 and TRBJ2-1; 8 nucleotides agree with TRBD2. The CDR3 runs 16 residues. CDR1 is LNHNV, CDR2 YYDKDF, per germline (reference sequence). V shed 2 bases and J 6 bases; nucleotides not matched to a gene: 9. CDR3 nucleotide sequence: TGTGCCACCAGCAGACGGGGGGGTATAAGGGTCAATGAGCAGTTCTTC. Translating it yields CATSRRGGIRVNEQFF.

This clone was found once. The J gene is TRBJ2-7, the V gene TRBV9; D not certain. This CDR3 spans 15 amino acids. With 4 bases removed from V and 0 bases from J, the gap between germline ends came to 14 bases. The germline V gene has CDR1 SGDLS and CDR2 YYNGEE. The CDR3 DNA follows: TGTGCCAGCAGCCCTTACAGTGGGTACTCCTACGAGCAGTACTTC. Protein sequence: CASSPYSGYSYEQYF.

This chain uses TRBV7-9 with TRBJ2-2; TRBD2 agrees at 11 bases. Per the germline V gene, CDR1 is SEHNR and CDR2 is FQNEAQ (reference sequence). The CDR3 extends over 17 amino acids. Trimming took 5 bases from V and 5 from J; bases not matched to a gene: 10. CDR3 nucleotide sequence: TGTGCCAGCAGCCGCTATACTAGCGGGAGTGGGACCGGGGAGCTGTTTTTT. Amino acid sequence: CASSRYTSGSGTGELFF.

The J gene is TRBJ2-3, the V gene TRBV5-1; 7 nucleotides match TRBD2. Germline values: CDR1 SGHRS, CDR2 YFSETQ. The ends lost 2 bases at V and 6 bases at J; junction bases unmatched: 6. This CDR3 comprises 14 residues. CDR3 residues: CASSFAGDSDTQYF. CDR3 DNA: TGCGCCAGCAGCTTCGCGGGAGATTCTGATACGCAGTATTTT.

This clone was seen a single time. The chain uses TRBV10-3 and TRBJ1-1; D call uncertain. The V gene's germline CDR1 is ENHRY and CDR2 SYGVKD. Trimming removed 8 bases from V and 0 bases from J, with 10 bases in between. The CDR3 runs to 13 residues. The CDR3 DNA follows: TGTGCCATCGTTGGAGATATGAACACTGAAGCTTTCTTT. Residues: CAIVGDMNTEAFF.

This chain links TRBV29-1 with TRBJ2-1; no definite D call. The CDR3 length is 15 residues. V shed 3 bases and J shed 0 bases, with 12 bases lying between them. Germline loops: CDR1 SQVTM, CDR2 ANQGSEA. The CDR3 bases are TGCAGCGTTGAGTCCCGGCGCAGCTCCTACAATGAGCAGTTCTTC. Translation: CSVESRRSSYNEQFF.

This chain uses TRBV7-9 with TRBJ1-2; 12 bases are shared with TRBD1. V was clipped by 5 bases and J by 3 bases; unmatched bases: 4. This CDR3 is built from 15 residues. CDR1 and CDR2 (germline): SEHNR, FQNEAQ (reference sequence). CDR3 nucleotides: TGTGCCAGCAGCGTCGGGACAGGGGGCGACTATGGCTACACCTTC. This sequence encodes CASSVGTGGDYGYTF.

V usage is TRBV6-1 and J usage is TRBJ2-5; perhaps TRBD1 as D (6 bases). V gave up 8 bases and J gave up 4 bases, with 11 bases separating them. The CDR3 extends over 12 amino acids. Germline CDR1 and CDR2: MNHNS and SASEGT. Here the CDR3 reads CASGTNRETQYF. CDR3 coding DNA: TGTGCCAGCGGGACAAACAGAGAGACCCAGTACTTC.

Points on this clone: This sample also contains other DNA sequences that code for the same CDR3. This rearrangement joins TRBV27 to TRBJ2-7; tentative D call: TRBD1 (5 bases). The germline V gene has CDR1 MNHEY and CDR2 SMNVEV (reference sequence). V shed 2 bases and J shed 3 bases, with 5 bases lying between them. This CDR3 has 12 amino acids. The CDR3: CASSLTGYEQYF. In DNA form, the CDR3 reads TGTGCCAGCAGTTTAACAGGCTACGAGCAGTACTTC.

This clone was seen a single time. This sequence joins TRBV6-1 and TRBJ2-1; D perhaps matches TRBD2 (6 bases). The V end lost 4 bases, the J end lost 4 bases, and 17 bases lay between the germline ends. Germline CDR1 MNHNS, CDR2 SASEGT. CDR3 length equals 16 residues. CDR3 nucleotides: TGTGCCAGCAGTGTTCATGGCGGAGGGGAATACAATGAGCAGTTCTTC. Encoded protein: CASSVHGGGEYNEQFF.